This paragraph reports one TCR beta chain. The data stem from a study of blood T cell repertoires in COVID-19. The CDR3 length is 13 residues. V gave up 4 bases and J gave up 4 bases; unmatched junction bases: 3. Germline loops: CDR1 SQVTM, CDR2 ANQGSEA. The protocol was immunoSEQ multiplex PCR, while the TCRdb copy is restricted to in-frame clones and leaves out a portion. Of fewer than 250,000 clones detected, 88% appear once; the ten largest clones hold 1.5% to 2%. The origin of this receptor is a man between 65 and 85 years old with acute or convalescent COVID-19. Sequenced material: peripheral blood. The V and J genes are TRBV29-1 and TRBJ1-5, with 8 bases lining up with TRBD1. CDR3: CSVGGTGNQPQHF. DNA of the CDR3: TGCAGCGTTGGGGGGACAGGAAATCAGCCCCAGCATTTT.